This TCR beta chain emerged from a study of blood T cells in healthy people across ages. Regarding this clonotype: Its antigen is unknown.

For the second PCR, which ran for roughly 6 to 11 cycles, a sample-barcoded 5' primer and a J-beta primer mix were used. A tag from a template-switch adaptor with 12 random nucleotides marked each cDNA molecule. TCRdb re-analysed the 5' RACE reads in MiXCR, keeping a single row per CDR3 protein. This table holds about 680,000 distinct CDR3 sequences, about half found once. The germline V gene has CDR1 SGHKS and CDR2 YYEKEE (reference sequence). V was pared by 0 bases and J by 8 bases, with 14 bases between. The CDR3 has 15 residues. Study outcomes and limitations: Naive and antigen-experienced cells could not be conclusively compared, given unsorted PBMCs. The unknown donor CMV status may have confounded expanded clonotype changes.

Each individual donor underwent a draw of approximately 10 milliliters of peripheral blood. Sequenced sample: blood. V gene TRBV5-5 combines with J gene TRBJ1-4; TRBD1 might be the D (5 bases). The origin of this receptor is a woman aged 60-75 years in good health. CDR3 sequence: CASSLVGGFREKLFF. The CDR3 nucleotides read TGTGCCAGCAGCTTGGTCGGGGGATTTCGCGAAAAACTGTTTTTT.